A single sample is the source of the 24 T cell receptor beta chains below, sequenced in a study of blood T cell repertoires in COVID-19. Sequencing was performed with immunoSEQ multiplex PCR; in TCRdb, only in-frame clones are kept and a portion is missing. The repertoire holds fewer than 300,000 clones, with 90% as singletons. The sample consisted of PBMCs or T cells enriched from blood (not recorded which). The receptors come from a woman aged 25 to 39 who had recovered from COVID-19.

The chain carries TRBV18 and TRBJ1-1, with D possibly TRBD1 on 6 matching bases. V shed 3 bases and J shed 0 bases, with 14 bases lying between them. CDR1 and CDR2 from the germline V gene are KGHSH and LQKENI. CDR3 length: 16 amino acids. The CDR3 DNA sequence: TGTGCCAGCTCACCTCGGGACACACAATTGAACACTGAAGCTTTCTTT. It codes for CASSPRDTQLNTEAFF.

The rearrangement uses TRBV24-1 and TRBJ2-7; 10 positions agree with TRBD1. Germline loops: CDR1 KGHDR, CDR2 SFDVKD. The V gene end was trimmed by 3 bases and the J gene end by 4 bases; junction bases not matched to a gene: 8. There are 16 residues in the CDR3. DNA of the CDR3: TGTGCCACCAGTGATGCCACGACAGGGGGCACTTACGAGCAGTACTTC. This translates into CATSDATTGGTYEQYF.

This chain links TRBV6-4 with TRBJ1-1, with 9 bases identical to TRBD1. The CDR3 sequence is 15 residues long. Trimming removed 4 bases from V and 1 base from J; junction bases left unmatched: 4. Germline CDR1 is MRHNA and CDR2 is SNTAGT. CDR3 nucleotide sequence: TGTGCCAGCAGTGGGTGGGGACAGGGGAACACTGAAGCTTTCTTT. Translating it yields CASSGWGQGNTEAFF.

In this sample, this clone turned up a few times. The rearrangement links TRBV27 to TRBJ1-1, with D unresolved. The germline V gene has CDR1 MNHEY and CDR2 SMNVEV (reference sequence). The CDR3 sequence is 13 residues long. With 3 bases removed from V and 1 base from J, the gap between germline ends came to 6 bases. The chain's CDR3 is CASSFAENTEAFF. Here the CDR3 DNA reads TGTGCCAGCAGTTTTGCAGAGAACACTGAAGCTTTCTTT.

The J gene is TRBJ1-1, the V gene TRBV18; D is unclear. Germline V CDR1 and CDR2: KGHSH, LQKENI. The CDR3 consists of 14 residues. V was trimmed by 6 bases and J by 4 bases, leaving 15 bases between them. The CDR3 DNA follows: TGTGCCAGCTCCCCCGCCCAGACTTTCACTGAAGCTTTCTTT. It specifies CASSPAQTFTEAFF.

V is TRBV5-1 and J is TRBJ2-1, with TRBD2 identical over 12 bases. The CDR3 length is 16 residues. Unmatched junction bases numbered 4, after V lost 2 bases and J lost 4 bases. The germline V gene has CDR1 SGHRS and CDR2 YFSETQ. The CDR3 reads CASSFTSGRSYNEQFF. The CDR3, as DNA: TGCGCCAGCAGCTTCACTAGCGGGAGGTCTTACAATGAGCAGTTCTTC.

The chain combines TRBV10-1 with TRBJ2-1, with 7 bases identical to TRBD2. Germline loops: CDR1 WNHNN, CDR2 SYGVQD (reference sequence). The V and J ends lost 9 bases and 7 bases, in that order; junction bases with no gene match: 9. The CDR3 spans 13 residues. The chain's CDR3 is CASHPGGSNEQFF. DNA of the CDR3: TGCGCCAGTCACCCGGGCGGGAGTAATGAGCAGTTCTTC.

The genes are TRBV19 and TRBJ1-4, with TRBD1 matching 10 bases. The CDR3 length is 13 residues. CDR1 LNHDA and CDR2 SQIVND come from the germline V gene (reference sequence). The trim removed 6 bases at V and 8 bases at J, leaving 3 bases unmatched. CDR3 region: CASSGDRGEKLFF. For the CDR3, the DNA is TGTGCCAGTAGCGGGGACAGGGGCGAAAAACTGTTTTTT. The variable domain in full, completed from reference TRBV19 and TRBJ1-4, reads DGGITQSPKYLFRKEGQNVTLSCEQNLNHDAMYWYRQDPGQGLRLIYYSQIVNDFQKGDIAEGYSVSREKKESFPLTVTSAQKNPTAFYLCASSGDRGEKLFFGSGTQLSVL.

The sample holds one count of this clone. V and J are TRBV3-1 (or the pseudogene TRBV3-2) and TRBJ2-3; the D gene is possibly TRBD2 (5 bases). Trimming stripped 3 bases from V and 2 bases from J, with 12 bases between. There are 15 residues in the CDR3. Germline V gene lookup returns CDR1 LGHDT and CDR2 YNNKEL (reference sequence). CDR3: CASSHCRGNTDTQYF. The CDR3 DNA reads TGTGCCAGCAGCCACTGTAGAGGGAACACAGATACGCAGTATTTT.

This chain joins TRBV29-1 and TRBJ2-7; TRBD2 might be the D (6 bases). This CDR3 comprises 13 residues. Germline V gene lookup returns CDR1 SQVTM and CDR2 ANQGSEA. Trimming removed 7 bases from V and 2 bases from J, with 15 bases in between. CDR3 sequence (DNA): TGCAGCGCACGCCCTGCGGGGACCTACGAGCAGTACTTC. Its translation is CSARPAGTYEQYF.

CDR3 coding DNA: TGTGCCAGCAATGCAGGGCCCTACGAGCAGTACTTC. Protein product: CASNAGPYEQYF. The chain couples TRBV28 to TRBJ2-7, with D possibly matching TRBD1 (5 bases). The germline gives CDR1 MDHEN, CDR2 SYDVKM. The CDR3 sequence is 12 residues long. Trimming pared 7 bases from V and 2 bases from J, leaving 9 bases between.

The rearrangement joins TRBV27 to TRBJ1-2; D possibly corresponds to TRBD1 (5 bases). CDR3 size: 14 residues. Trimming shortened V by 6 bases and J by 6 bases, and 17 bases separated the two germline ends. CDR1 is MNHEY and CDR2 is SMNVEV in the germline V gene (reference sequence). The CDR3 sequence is CASSYRSRSNGYTF. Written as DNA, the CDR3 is TGTGCCAGCAGCTACAGGTCGAGGTCAAATGGCTACACCTTC.

The CDR3 region is CASTFFGSNQPQHF. The CDR3 bases are TGTGCCAGCACCTTTTTCGGTTCCAATCAGCCCCAGCATTTT. The chain employs TRBV28 and TRBJ1-5; D remains unclear. V lost 7 bases, J lost 3 bases, and 13 bases lay in between. Germline V gene sequence: CDR1 MDHEN, CDR2 SYDVKM. This CDR3 region has 14 residues.

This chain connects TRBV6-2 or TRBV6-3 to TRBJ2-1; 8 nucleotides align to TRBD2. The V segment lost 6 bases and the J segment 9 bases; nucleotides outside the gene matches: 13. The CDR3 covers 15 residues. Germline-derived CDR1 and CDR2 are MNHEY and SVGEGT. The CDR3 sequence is CASSDPGGGGREQFF. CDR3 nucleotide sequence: TGTGCCAGCAGCGACCCGGGGGGGGGAGGACGTGAGCAGTTCTTC.

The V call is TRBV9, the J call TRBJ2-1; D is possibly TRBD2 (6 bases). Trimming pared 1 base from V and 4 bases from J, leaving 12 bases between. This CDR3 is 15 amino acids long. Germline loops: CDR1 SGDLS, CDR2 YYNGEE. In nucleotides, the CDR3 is TGTGCCAGCAGCGTATCCCGGGGGTATTACAATGAGCAGTTCTTC. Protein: CASSVSRGYYNEQFF.

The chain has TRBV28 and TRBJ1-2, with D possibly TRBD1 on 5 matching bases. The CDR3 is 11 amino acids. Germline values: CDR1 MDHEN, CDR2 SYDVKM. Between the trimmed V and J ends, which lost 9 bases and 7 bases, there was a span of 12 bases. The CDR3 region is CASARVAGYTF. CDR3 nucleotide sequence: TGTGCCAGTGCCAGGGTTGCTGGCTACACCTTC.

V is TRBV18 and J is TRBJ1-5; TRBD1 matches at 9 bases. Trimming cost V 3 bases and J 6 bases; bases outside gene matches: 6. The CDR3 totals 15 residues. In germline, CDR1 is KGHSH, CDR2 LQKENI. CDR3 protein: CASSPGTGNAQPQHF. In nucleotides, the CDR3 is TGTGCCAGCTCACCTGGGACAGGGAACGCTCAGCCCCAGCATTTT. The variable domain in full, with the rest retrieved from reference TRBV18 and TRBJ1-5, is NAGVMQNPRHLVRRRGQEARLRCSPMKGHSHVYWYRQLPEEGLKFMVYLQKENIIDESGMPKERFSAEFPKEGPSILRIQQVVRGDSAAYFCASSPGTGNAQPQHFGDGTRLSIL.

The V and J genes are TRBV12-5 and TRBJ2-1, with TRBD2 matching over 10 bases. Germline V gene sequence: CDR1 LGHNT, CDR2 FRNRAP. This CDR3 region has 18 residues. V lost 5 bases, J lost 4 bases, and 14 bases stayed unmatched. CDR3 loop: CASGTSLAGEYIYNEQFF. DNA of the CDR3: TGTGCTAGTGGTACATCCCTAGCGGGAGAATATATATACAATGAGCAGTTCTTC.

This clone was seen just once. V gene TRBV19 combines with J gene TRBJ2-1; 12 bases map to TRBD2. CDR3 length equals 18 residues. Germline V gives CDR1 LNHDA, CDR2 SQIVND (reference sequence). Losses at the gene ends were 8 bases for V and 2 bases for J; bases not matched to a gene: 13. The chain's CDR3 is CASSRTSGTSTTYNEQFF. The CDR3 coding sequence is TGTGCCAGTTCTCGGACTAGCGGGACGTCGACGACCTACAATGAGCAGTTCTTC.

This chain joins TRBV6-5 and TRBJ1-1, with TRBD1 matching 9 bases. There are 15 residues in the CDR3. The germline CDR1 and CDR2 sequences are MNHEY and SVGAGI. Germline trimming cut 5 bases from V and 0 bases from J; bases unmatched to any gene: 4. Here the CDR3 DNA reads TGTGCCAGCAGTCCCGGGACAGGGATGAACACTGAAGCTTTCTTT. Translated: CASSPGTGMNTEAFF.

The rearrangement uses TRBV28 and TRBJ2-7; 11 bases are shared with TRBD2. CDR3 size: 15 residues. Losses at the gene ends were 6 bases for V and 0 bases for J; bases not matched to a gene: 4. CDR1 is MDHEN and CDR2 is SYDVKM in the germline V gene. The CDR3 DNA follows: TGTGCCAGCAGCCAAGGGACTAGCGGCTCCTACGAGCAGTACTTC. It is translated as CASSQGTSGSYEQYF.

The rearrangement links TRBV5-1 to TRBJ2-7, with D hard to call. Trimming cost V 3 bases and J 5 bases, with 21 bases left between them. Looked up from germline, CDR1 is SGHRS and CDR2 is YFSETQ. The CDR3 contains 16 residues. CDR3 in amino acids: CASSSRQTGQANEQYF. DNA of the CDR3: TGCGCCAGCAGCTCAAGACAAACTGGTCAAGCCAACGAGCAGTACTTC. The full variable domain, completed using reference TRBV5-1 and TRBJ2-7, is KAGVTQTPRYLIKTRGQQVTLSCSPISGHRSVSWYQQTPGQGLQFLFEYFSETQRNKGNFPGRFSGRQFSNSRSEMNVSTLELGDSALYLCASSSRQTGQANEQYFGPGTRLTVT.

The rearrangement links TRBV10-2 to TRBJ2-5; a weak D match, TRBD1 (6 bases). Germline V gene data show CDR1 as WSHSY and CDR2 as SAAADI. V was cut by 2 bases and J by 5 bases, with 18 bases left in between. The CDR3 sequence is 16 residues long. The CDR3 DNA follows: TGCGCCAGCAGTGAGGGGGGCCAAACCCCCGTGGAGACCCAGTACTTC. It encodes CASSEGGQTPVETQYF.

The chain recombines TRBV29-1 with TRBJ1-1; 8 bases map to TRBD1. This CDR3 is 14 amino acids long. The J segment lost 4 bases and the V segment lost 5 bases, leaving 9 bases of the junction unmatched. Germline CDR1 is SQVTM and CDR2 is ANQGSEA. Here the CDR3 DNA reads TGCAGCGTTCTGGGAGCCGACAGGGGCACTGAAGCTTTCTTT. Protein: CSVLGADRGTEAFF.